The present entry profiles one T cell receptor (beta chain) with its context. The data belong to a study of blood T cell repertoires in COVID-19. Germline-derived CDR1 and CDR2 are MNHEY and SVGEGT. Trimming pared 1 base from V and 3 bases from J, leaving 13 bases between. The CDR3 covers 16 residues. The repertoire was sequenced with immunoSEQ multiplex PCR; TCRdb's copy has only in-frame clones and lacks some. Among around 260,000 clones listed, around nine tenths were seen once. This clonotype originated in a man aged 40-49 years who had recovered from COVID-19. The source material was peripheral blood. The chain links TRBV6-2 or TRBV6-3 to TRBJ1-3; D ambiguous. CDR3: CASSYYWRRDGNTIYF. CDR3 nucleotides: TGTGCCAGCAGTTACTACTGGAGAAGAGATGGAAACACCATATATTTT.